One TCR beta chain is described in this entry. Clones were read by immunoSEQ multiplex PCR, and TCRdb kept only the in-frame ones, dropping some. Of 200,000 to 250,000 clones in the sample, roughly three quarters were seen once. This sample was taken from a study of cytotoxic CD8 clonotypes in ibrutinib-treated CLL. CDR1 is MNHEY, CDR2 SMNVEV, per germline (reference sequence). There are 11 residues in the CDR3. V dropped 5 bases and J dropped 13 bases, with 11 bases sitting between them. The receptor was isolated from a human donor with chronic lymphocytic leukemia. Sequenced material: PBMCs, taken after 12 months of ibrutinib treatment. The rearrangement joins TRBV27 to TRBJ2-2; D may be TRBD1 or TRBD2 (5 bases each). The CDR3 region is CASSKGAGLFF. CDR3 in DNA: TGTGCCAGCAGTAAAGGGGCGGGGCTGTTTTTT.